These 9 T cell receptor beta chains originate from one sample sequenced in a study of neoadjuvant anti-PD-1 for oral cavity cancer (dated by TCRdb to the early 2020s). The library relied on the immunoSEQ multiplex PCR assay. As stored in TCRdb, this immuneACCESS dataset retains in-frame rearrangements with V and J assigned. A fraction of the clones does not appear; measured against another copy, unresolved V genes explain less than half of the discrepancy, and the remainder lacks a known reason. In this sample the table shows more than 25,000 clones, 70% to 80% of which occur a single time. The top ten hold under 3.5% of the sample. In light of the paper, this sample's time point label describes: after neoadjuvant nivolumab, at surgical resection. Sequenced here: PBMCs, sampled after nivolumab (anti-PD-1) treatment. The origin of the receptors is a person aged 35-79 years with oral cavity squamous cell carcinoma.

The rearrangement uses TRBV6-1 and TRBJ2-4; the D call may be TRBD1 or TRBD2 (6 bases each). The CDR3 consists of 15 residues. Germline-derived CDR1 and CDR2 are MNHNS and SASEGT. The germline V and J ends were trimmed by 3 bases and 0 bases, with 9 bases remaining between them. The CDR3: CASSDWGAAKNIQYF. The CDR3 DNA reads as TGTGCCAGCAGTGATTGGGGGGCAGCCAAAAACATTCAGTACTTC.

This chain connects TRBV29-1 to TRBJ2-7, with D tentatively TRBD1 (5 bases). The CDR3 covers 14 residues. The germline gives CDR1 SQVTM, CDR2 ANQGSEA. Trimming took off 4 bases at V and 2 bases at J, with 15 bases between the two ends. The CDR3 DNA follows: TGCAGCGTTGGTCGGCAGGGTGGTACCTACGAGCAGTACTTC. As protein: CSVGRQGGTYEQYF.

This clone was detected only once. The chain employs TRBV19 and TRBJ2-7; 8 bases are shared with TRBD1. The CDR3 consists of 16 residues. Germline CDR1 and CDR2: LNHDA and SQIVND (reference sequence). The trim removed 3 bases at V and 6 bases at J, leaving 13 bases unmatched. The CDR3 reads CASSILPGQALLEQYF. The CDR3 DNA reads as TGTGCCAGTAGTATCCTTCCGGGACAGGCGCTACTCGAGCAGTACTTC.

V usage is TRBV7-6 and J usage is TRBJ1-6; 9 bases agree with TRBD1. The CDR3 extends over 16 amino acids. J lost 6 bases, V lost 5 bases, and 8 bases had no gene match. CDR1 is SGHVS, CDR2 FNYEAQ, per germline. The CDR3, as DNA: TGTGCCAGCAGCGCCGGGACAGGGTGGGGTAATTCACCCCTCCACTTT. Protein: CASSAGTGWGNSPLHF. The variable domain in full, with the rest retrieved from reference TRBV7-6 and TRBJ1-6, is GAGVSQSPRYKVTKRGQDVALRCDPISGHVSLYWYRQALGQGPEFLTYFNYEAQQDKSGLPNDRFSAERPEGSISTLTIQRTEQRDSAMYRCASSAGTGWGNSPLHFGNGTRLTVT.

The CDR3 loop is CAISGGGSNTGELFF. The CDR3 DNA follows: TGTGCCATCAGTGGCGGGGGGTCGAACACCGGGGAGCTGTTTTTT. The chain is built from TRBV10-3 and TRBJ2-2, with TRBD2 matching over 8 bases. The CDR3 loop spans 15 amino acids. Unmatched junction bases numbered 1, after V lost 4 bases and J lost 0 bases. Germline V gene lookup returns CDR1 ENHRY and CDR2 SYGVKD.

The chain employs TRBV11-2 and TRBJ2-1, with D maybe TRBD1 (6 bases). Trimming left V 1 base short and J 4 bases short, with 20 bases between. This CDR3 comprises 18 residues. The V gene's germline CDR1 is SGHAT and CDR2 FQNNGV. Written as DNA, the CDR3 is TGTGCCAGCAGCTTAGGGGTTGGTAGGGACACGGTTTACAATGAGCAGTTCTTC. Translating it yields CASSLGVGRDTVYNEQFF.

J is TRBJ1-2 and V is TRBV6-5, with D possibly matching TRBD1 (5 bases). V was shortened by 2 bases and J by 8 bases, with 12 bases between the two germline ends. In germline, CDR1 is MNHEY, CDR2 SVGAGI. The CDR3 loop spans 13 amino acids. Here the CDR3 reads CASSYSGGLGYTF. CDR3 DNA: TGTGCCAGCAGTTACAGCGGGGGTTTGGGCTACACCTTC.

The genes are TRBV4-2 and TRBJ2-2; weak D call: TRBD1 (6 bases). Germline V lookup: CDR1 LGHNA, CDR2 YNFKEQ. There are 15 residues in the CDR3. The V gene lost 0 bases and the J gene lost 5 bases, with 10 bases spanning the gap. The CDR3: CASSQEIGGTGELFF. CDR3 nucleotide sequence: TGTGCCAGCAGCCAAGAAATAGGGGGAACCGGGGAGCTGTTTTTT.

This clone turned up a few times. The V and J genes are TRBV30 and TRBJ2-7; D is perhaps TRBD1 or TRBD2 (6 bases each). This CDR3 comprises 14 residues. Germline-derived CDR1 and CDR2 are GTSNPN and SVGIG (reference sequence). V dropped 2 bases and J dropped 4 bases, with 15 bases sitting between them. CDR3 sequence reads: CAWSSRGAPYEQYF. The CDR3 nucleotides read TGTGCCTGGAGTTCTAGGGGGGCCCCATACGAGCAGTACTTC. Based on the CDR3 plus reference TRBV30 and TRBJ2-7, the full variable domain is SQTIHQWPATLVQPVGSPLSLECTVEGTSNPNLYWYRQAAGRGLQLLFYSVGIGQISSEVPQNLSASRPQDRQFILSSKKLLLSDSGFYLCAWSSRGAPYEQYFGPGTRLTVT.